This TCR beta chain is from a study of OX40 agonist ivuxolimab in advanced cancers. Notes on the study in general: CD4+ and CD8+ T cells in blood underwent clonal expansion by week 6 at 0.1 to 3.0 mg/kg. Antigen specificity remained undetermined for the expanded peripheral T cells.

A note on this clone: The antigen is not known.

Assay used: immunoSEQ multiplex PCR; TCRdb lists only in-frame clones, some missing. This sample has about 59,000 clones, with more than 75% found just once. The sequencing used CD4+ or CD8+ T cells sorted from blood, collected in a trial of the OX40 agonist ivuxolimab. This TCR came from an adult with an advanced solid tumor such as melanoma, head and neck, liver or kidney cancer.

The CDR3, as DNA: TGTGCCTGGACACTCAGGGGGCGGACGGTCTATGGCTACACCTTC. It specifies CAWTLRGRTVYGYTF. The chain uses TRBV30 and TRBJ1-2; TRBD1 matches at 8 bases. CDR1 is GTSNPN, CDR2 SVGIG, per germline (reference sequence). The CDR3 has 15 amino acids. V gave up 4 bases and J gave up 4 bases; unmatched junction bases: 11.